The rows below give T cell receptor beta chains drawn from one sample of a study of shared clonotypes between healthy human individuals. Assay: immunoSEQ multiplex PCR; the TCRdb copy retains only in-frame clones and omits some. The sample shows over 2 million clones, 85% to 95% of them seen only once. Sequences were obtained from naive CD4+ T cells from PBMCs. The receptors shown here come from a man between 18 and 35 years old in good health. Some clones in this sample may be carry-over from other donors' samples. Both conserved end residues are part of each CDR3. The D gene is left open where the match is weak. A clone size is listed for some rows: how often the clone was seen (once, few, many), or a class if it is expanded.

CASSLAGTNTEAFF	TGTGCCAGCAGCTTGGCAGGGACCAACACTGAAGCTTTCTTT	few	TRBV11-3	TRBJ1-1	-	14
CASSLEYGRGGDTQYF	TGTGCCAGCAGCTTAGAATACGGAAGAGGTGGAGATACGCAGTATTTT	-	TRBV7-2	TRBJ2-3	-	16
CASSLRAASSYEQYF	TGTGCCAGCAGCCTACGGGCGGCGAGCTCCTACGAGCAGTACTTC	-	TRBV4-2	TRBJ2-7	-	15
CSVVGLYEQYF	TGCAGCGTTGTGGGTCTGTACGAGCAGTACTTC	-	TRBV29-1	TRBJ2-7	-	11
CASSLAGSLPGANVLTF	TGTGCCAGCAGCTTAGCGGGGTCATTACCTGGGGCCAACGTCCTGACTTTC	-	TRBV5-6	TRBJ2-6	TRBD2	17
CASTRGTEETQYF	TGTGCCAGCACCAGAGGGACAGAAGAGACCCAGTACTTC	-	TRBV11-2	TRBJ2-5	TRBD1	13
CASSQERGFYYNEQFF	TGCGCCAGCAGCCAAGAACGAGGCTTTTACTACAATGAGCAGTTCTTC	-	TRBV4-3	TRBJ2-1	-	16
CASSETSGHTDTQYF	TGCGCCAGCAGCGAGACTAGCGGGCACACAGATACGCAGTATTTT	-	TRBV10-1	TRBJ2-3	TRBD2	15
CASSYGTGTNGYTF	TGTGCCAGCAGTTACGGGACAGGAACGAATGGCTACACCTTC	few	TRBV27	TRBJ1-2	TRBD1	14
CASSGVNSYNEQFF	TGTGCCAGCTCCGGGGTTAACTCCTACAATGAGCAGTTCTTC	-	TRBV9	TRBJ2-1	-	14
CASSGGLSPDTQYF	TGCGCCAGCAGCGGAGGGCTCTCACCAGATACGCAGTATTTT	-	TRBV5-1	TRBJ2-3	-	14
CASSSTGFTDTQYF	TGTGCCAGCAGCTCGACAGGGTTCACAGATACGCAGTATTTT	-	TRBV7-2	TRBJ2-3	TRBD1	14
CASSRQGARITEAFF	TGTGCCAGCAGTAGACAGGGGGCAAGGATCACTGAAGCTTTCTTT	-	TRBV2	TRBJ1-1	TRBD1	15
CASSAGTVNTEAFF	TGTGCCAGCAGCGCAGGGACGGTGAACACTGAAGCTTTCTTT	-	TRBV7-2	TRBJ1-1	-	14
CASSSTGNSLEQYF	TGTGCCAGCAGCTCGACAGGGAATTCCCTCGAGCAGTACTTC	once	TRBV7-9	TRBJ2-7	TRBD1	14
CASSPRTPRSGGYTF	TGTGCCAGCAGTCCACGAACTCCTCGTTCGGGCGGCTACACCTTC	-	TRBV28	TRBJ1-2	-	15
CASSPRDRGNEQFF	TGTGCCAGCTCACCTCGGGACAGAGGCAATGAGCAGTTCTTC	few	TRBV18	TRBJ2-1	TRBD1	14
CASSPTSGRGNEQFF	TGTGCCAGCAGCCCCACTAGCGGGAGGGGGAATGAGCAGTTCTTC	-	TRBV5-4	TRBJ2-1	TRBD2	15
CASSLAKQGGSYEQYF	TGTGCCAGCAGCTTGGCGAAACAGGGCGGATCCTACGAGCAGTACTTC	-	TRBV5-5	TRBJ2-7	-	16
CASSISRDRDTEAFF	TGTGCCAGTAGTATCTCCCGGGACAGGGACACTGAAGCTTTCTTT	-	TRBV19	TRBJ1-1	TRBD1	15
CASSAMPGQGLGYTF	TGTGCCAGCAGCGCTATGCCGGGACAGGGGCTTGGCTACACCTTC	-	TRBV9	TRBJ1-2	TRBD1	15
CASSVAGATDTQYF	TGTGCCAGCAGCGTAGCGGGAGCCACAGATACGCAGTATTTT	-	TRBV11-2	TRBJ2-3	TRBD2	14
CASSLGWDSIAKNIQYF	TGTGCCAGCAGCTTGGGTTGGGACAGCATAGCCAAAAACATTCAGTACTTC	-	TRBV5-6	TRBJ2-4	TRBD1	17
CAWSPETSTSYEQYF	TGTGCCTGGAGCCCCGAGACCTCTACGTCATACGAGCAGTACTTC	-	TRBV30	TRBJ2-7	-	15
CASSLTPRVTQSDTQYF	TGTGCCAGCAGCTTGACTCCCAGGGTCACACAGTCCGATACGCAGTATTTT	-	TRBV5-6	TRBJ2-3	-	17
CASSWASASYEQYF	TGCGCCAGCAGCTGGGCTAGCGCATCCTACGAGCAGTACTTC	-	TRBV5-1	TRBJ2-7	-	14
CASSPGLARPRSYNEQFF	TGTGCCAGCAGCCCGGGACTAGCGCGACCCCGCTCCTACAATGAGCAGTTCTTC	-	TRBV5-4	TRBJ2-1	TRBD2	18
CASSSYRVGYGYTF	TGTGCCAGCAGCTCTTACAGGGTCGGCTATGGCTACACCTTC	-	TRBV7-2	TRBJ1-2	-	14
CASSSTGGFHEQYF	TGCGCCAGCAGCTCGACAGGGGGCTTTCACGAGCAGTACTTC	-	TRBV5-1	TRBJ2-7	TRBD1	14
CASSQVFENTEAFF	TGTGCCAGCAGCCAAGTTTTCGAAAACACTGAAGCTTTCTTT	few	TRBV16	TRBJ1-1	-	14
CASSSQERLGYTF	TGCGCCAGCAGCTCCCAGGAGCGTCTAGGCTACACCTTC	-	TRBV5-1	TRBJ1-2	-	13
CASSLGPSFLTYEQYF	TGTGCCAGCAGCTTGGGGCCATCCTTTCTTACCTACGAGCAGTACTTC	-	TRBV7-8	TRBJ2-7	-	16
CASSLKVVGNTIYF	TGTGCCAGCAGTTTGAAGGTGGTTGGAAACACCATATATTTT	-	TRBV28	TRBJ1-3	-	14
CASSFTGYTDTQYF	TGTGCCAGCAGCTTTACAGGGTACACAGATACGCAGTATTTT	-	TRBV5-4	TRBJ2-3	-	14
CASSSDGYGYTF	TGTGCCAGCAGCTCGGACGGCTATGGCTACACCTTC	-	TRBV7-3	TRBJ1-2	-	12
CASSLISGSSGNTIYF	TGCGCCAGCAGCTTAATTAGCGGCAGCTCTGGAAACACCATATATTTT	-	TRBV5-1	TRBJ1-3	-	16
CASRRASGRVGEQYF	TGTGCCAGCAGGCGGGCTAGCGGGAGGGTCGGGGAGCAGTACTTC	-	TRBV2	TRBJ2-7	TRBD2	15
CASSPGSSYNEQFF	TGTGCCAGCAGCCCGGGTAGCTCCTACAATGAGCAGTTCTTC	-	TRBV11-3	TRBJ2-1	-	14
CASSEQGLAGDNEQFF	TGCGCCAGCAGCGAACAGGGACTAGCGGGAGACAATGAGCAGTTCTTC	few	TRBV5-1	TRBJ2-1	TRBD2	16
CASSLGSIGTDTQYF	TGTGCCAGCAGCCTGGGGTCCATCGGCACAGATACGCAGTATTTT	-	TRBV7-8	TRBJ2-3	-	15